Listed below are T cell receptor beta chains from one sample, sequenced in a study of shared clonotypes between healthy human individuals. Some clones are missing from TCRdb's copy, which holds only in-frame ones; the method was immunoSEQ multiplex PCR. Of 470,000 or so clones listed, about 78% were seen once; the top ten hold 12%. Sequencing was performed on PBMCs. The receptors were sampled from a woman aged 40 to 49 in good health. Some clones in this sample may be carry-over from other donors' samples. Each CDR3 is given with its conserved first and last residue. Fields, in order: V gene, CDR3 protein.

TRBV7-2 | CASSLYREVVTQYF
TRBV7-9 | CASSPTGTSTAQYF
TRBV2 | CASSRVASYEQYF
TRBV7-3 | CASSFGATGELFF
TRBV15 | CATSRDGRVEETQYF
TRBV5-4 | CASSPGGLAGGPTDTQYF
TRBV19 | CASSIRAGPNTGELFF
TRBV11-2 | CASSLGTGTAKTQGNIQYF
TRBV19 | CASSIGGRGLVEPQHF
TRBV9 | CASSPSPAGATQYF
TRBV7-2 | CASRQTNYGYTF
TRBV7-9 | CASTADGTNTEAFF
TRBV10-2 | CASRGPRHEQFF
TRBV27 | CASSVAGVDEQFF
TRBV9 | CASSVGLTSGTFEQYF